The 25 T cell receptor beta chains listed next were all sequenced from one sample in a study of T cell responses to AZD1222 COVID-19 vaccine. Libraries were prepared by immunoSEQ multiplex PCR; TCRdb keeps only in-frame clonotypes and omits some of them. The sample carries about 270,000 clones, around 93% recorded once. The material sequenced was peripheral blood, taken 28 days after the second AZD1222 dose. The receptors originated from an adult who received the AZD1222 COVID-19 vaccine.

The chain joins TRBV27 to TRBJ1-2; a weak D match, TRBD1 (6 bases). Germline-derived CDR1 and CDR2 are MNHEY and SMNVEV (reference sequence). This CDR3 spans 15 amino acids. V was pared by 6 bases and J by 4 bases, with 18 bases between. The CDR3 DNA reads TGTGCCAGCAGCAGACTACAGGGTAGAGGCTATGGCTACACCTTC. Translation: CASSRLQGRGYGYTF.

This clone was observed once. This chain joins TRBV29-1 and TRBJ1-3, with unresolved D. CDR1 and CDR2 from the germline V gene are SQVTM and ANQGSEA. The CDR3 is 13 amino acids. V lost 4 bases, J lost 4 bases, and 11 bases lay in between. The CDR3 spells CSVALIGGNTIYF. Written as DNA, the CDR3 is TGCAGCGTTGCCCTAATAGGGGGAAACACCATATATTTT.

The chain is built from TRBV2 and TRBJ1-1; tentatively, D is TRBD1 (5 bases). Germline V gene lookup returns CDR1 SNHLY and CDR2 FYNNEI. Trimming removed 7 bases at V and 0 bases at J, with 12 bases between. This CDR3 region has 14 residues. The CDR3 spells CASTTDRLNTEAFF. The CDR3 nucleotides are TGTGCCAGCACTACTGACAGATTGAACACTGAAGCTTTCTTT.

The chain joins TRBV28 to TRBJ2-7; tentative D call: TRBD2 (5 bases). The germline V and J ends were trimmed by 8 bases and 7 bases, with 21 bases remaining between them. The CDR3 is 14 residues long. Germline V gives CDR1 MDHEN, CDR2 SYDVKM. Here the CDR3 reads CASWSRGSEEEQYF. Written as DNA, the CDR3 is TGTGCCAGCTGGTCTCGAGGGAGTGAAGAAGAGCAGTACTTC.

The chain links TRBV5-6 to TRBJ1-3; D unresolved. CDR1 and CDR2 (germline): SGHDT, YYEEEE. V was cut by 2 bases and J by 0 bases, with 6 bases left in between. This CDR3 has 14 residues. The CDR3 is CASSFDYSGNTIYF. CDR3 coding DNA: TGTGCCAGCAGCTTTGATTACTCTGGAAACACCATATATTTT.

The chain recombines TRBV6-5 with TRBJ2-1; maybe TRBD2 (6 bases). This CDR3 has 14 amino acids. Between the trimmed V and J ends, which lost 5 bases and 5 bases, there was a span of 13 bases. CDR1 is MNHEY and CDR2 is SVGAGI in the germline V gene. In DNA, the CDR3 is TGTGCCAGCAGTCACCTCGGGGGAGACAATGAGCAGTTCTTC. It encodes CASSHLGGDNEQFF.

This clone is a singleton in its sample. V usage is TRBV7-2 and J usage is TRBJ2-1; tentative D call: TRBD1 (5 bases). V was shortened by 0 bases and J by 9 bases, with 12 bases between the two germline ends. Germline-derived CDR1 and CDR2 are SGHTA and FQGNSA. CDR3 size: 14 residues. CDR3 amino acids: CASSLAWQGTEQFF. The CDR3 DNA reads TGTGCCAGCAGCTTAGCGTGGCAGGGAACTGAGCAGTTCTTC.

The gene calls are TRBV5-1 and TRBJ2-7; D uncertain. CDR1 is SGHRS and CDR2 is YFSETQ in the germline V gene. The CDR3 spans 15 residues. V shed 1 base and J shed 1 base, with 12 bases lying between them. Here the CDR3 DNA reads TGCGCCAGCAGCTTGAGGGCAGGTTCGTCCTACGAGCAGTACTTC. Protein: CASSLRAGSSYEQYF. Full variable domain (outside the CDR3, taken from reference TRBV5-1 and TRBJ2-7): KAGVTQTPRYLIKTRGQQVTLSCSPISGHRSVSWYQQTPGQGLQFLFEYFSETQRNKGNFPGRFSGRQFSNSRSEMNVSTLELGDSALYLCASSLRAGSSYEQYFGPGTRLTVT.

The V and J genes are TRBV7-8 and TRBJ1-1; tentatively, D is TRBD1 (6 bases). V was trimmed by 5 bases and J by 3 bases, leaving 19 bases between them. This CDR3 has 16 residues. Looked up from germline, CDR1 is SGHVS and CDR2 is FQNEAQ. As DNA, the CDR3 is TGTGCCAGCAGCCCGGGAGCCGGGACACTTCACACTGAAGCTTTCTTT. Encoded protein: CASSPGAGTLHTEAFF. The complete variable domain, with remaining parts taken from reference TRBV7-8 and TRBJ1-1, reads GAGVSQSPRYKVAKRGQDVALRCDPISGHVSLFWYQQALGQGPEFLTYFQNEAQLDKSGLPSDRFFAERPEGSVSTLKIQRTQQEDSAVYLCASSPGAGTLHTEAFFGQGTRLTVV.

Here the CDR3 reads CASSVEWASGYEQYF. The DNA of the CDR3 is TGTGCCAGCAGCGTAGAGTGGGCTAGCGGGTACGAGCAGTACTTC. The chain recombines TRBV9 with TRBJ2-7; the match to TRBD2 covers 8 bases. Per the germline V gene, CDR1 is SGDLS and CDR2 is YYNGEE. The V segment lost 0 bases and the J segment 4 bases; nucleotides outside the gene matches: 6. This CDR3 contains 15 residues.

The chain joins TRBV4-1 to TRBJ2-7, with 10 bases identical to TRBD1. CDR3 length: 16 residues. Trimming took 3 bases from V and 3 from J; bases not matched to a gene: 8. Per the germline V gene, CDR1 is MGHRA and CDR2 is YSYEKL. CDR3 amino acids: CASSHPRTGGGYEQYF. CDR3 coding DNA: TGCGCCAGCAGCCACCCGAGGACAGGGGGTGGCTACGAGCAGTACTTC.

V is TRBV10-3 and J is TRBJ1-6; D gene uncertain. V was cut by 8 bases and J by 7 bases, with 12 bases left in between. The CDR3 is 13 residues long. Per germline, CDR1 ENHRY and CDR2 SYGVKD. CDR3: CAIRGSGNSPLHF. The CDR3 DNA follows: TGTGCCATCCGGGGAAGCGGCAATTCACCCCTCCACTTT.

This sequence joins TRBV15 and TRBJ1-5; 9 bases are shared with TRBD1. The germline V gene encodes CDR1 LNHNV and CDR2 YYDKDF (reference sequence). This CDR3 is built from 14 residues. After removal of 6 bases from V and 3 bases from J, the junction contained 3 bases not matched to a gene. The CDR3 reads CATRGTGNNQPQHF. The CDR3, as DNA: TGTGCCACCAGGGGGACAGGGAACAATCAGCCCCAGCATTTT.

CDR3 coding DNA: TGTGCCAGTAGTATAGGACTCGGGGGGCTACGAGAGCAGTACTTC. Protein product: CASSIGLGGLREQYF. The J gene is TRBJ2-7, the V gene TRBV19, with D possibly matching TRBD2 (7 bases). The length of the CDR3 is 15 residues. The V gene lost 1 base and the J gene lost 7 bases, with 17 bases spanning the gap. Germline loops: CDR1 LNHDA, CDR2 SQIVND (reference sequence).

The J gene is TRBJ2-2, the V gene TRBV6-5; 7 bases match TRBD1. With V trimmed by 8 bases and J by 4 bases, 7 bases remained unmatched. The CDR3 is 14 residues long. Germline V gene lookup returns CDR1 MNHEY and CDR2 SVGAGI. CDR3: CASQRTGSTGELFF. DNA of the CDR3: TGTGCCAGCCAGAGGACAGGAAGCACCGGGGAGCTGTTTTTT.

The chain has TRBV2 and TRBJ1-6, with D possibly matching TRBD1 (6 bases). The CDR3 covers 17 residues. V was trimmed by 4 bases and J by 9 bases, leaving 22 bases between them. Germline assignment: CDR1 SNHLY and CDR2 FYNNEI. The CDR3 region is CASSAREWGRGGSPLHF. In DNA, the CDR3 is TGTGCCAGCAGTGCGAGAGAATGGGGCAGGGGTGGTTCACCCCTCCACTTT.

The rearrangement links TRBV27 to TRBJ1-3, with unresolved D. The CDR3 loop spans 12 amino acids. Germline loops: CDR1 MNHEY, CDR2 SMNVEV (reference sequence). The V and J ends lost 8 bases and 2 bases respectively, with 7 bases between them. CDR3 DNA: TGTGCCAGCGGTGGGGCTGGAAACACCATATATTTT. Amino acid sequence: CASGGAGNTIYF.

This clone was seen more than once but under ten times. This rearrangement joins TRBV5-1 to TRBJ2-6; no clear D gene. The CDR3 is 15 amino acids. V lost 0 bases and J 2 bases, leaving 6 bases between the germline ends. Germline lookup yields CDR1 SGHRS and CDR2 YFSETQ. DNA of the CDR3: TGCGCCAGCAGCTTGGCCGAGGCTGGGGCCAACGTCCTGACTTTC. It yields the protein CASSLAEAGANVLTF.

The chain is built from TRBV4-1 and TRBJ2-4; 9 positions match TRBD1. CDR3 length: 13 amino acids. V trimming: 5 bases; J trimming: 8 bases; junction bases outside the gene matches: 4. CDR1 MGHRA and CDR2 YSYEKL come from the germline V gene. The CDR3 sequence is CASSDDRGDIQYF. The CDR3 DNA is TGCGCCAGCAGCGACGACAGGGGGGACATTCAGTACTTC.

A few counts support this clone. The chain employs TRBV3-1 (or the pseudogene TRBV3-2) and TRBJ1-1, with D perhaps TRBD1 (5 bases). Trimming cost V 0 bases and J 4 bases, with 9 bases left between them. CDR3 size: 14 residues. Germline loops: CDR1 LGHDT, CDR2 YNNKEL (reference sequence). DNA of the CDR3: TGTGCCAGCAGCCAAGATGTCGGGGGCACTGAAGCTTTCTTT. The encoded protein is CASSQDVGGTEAFF.

CDR3 loop: CASSSNGRTNTEAFF. In nucleotides, the CDR3 is TGTGCCAGCAGCAGTAATGGACGGACGAACACTGAAGCTTTCTTT. The rearrangement uses TRBV28 and TRBJ1-1; D is undetermined. CDR3 length: 15 residues. Germline assignment: CDR1 MDHEN and CDR2 SYDVKM. Trimming cost V 6 bases and J 1 base, with 15 bases left between them.

The gene calls are TRBV15 and TRBJ1-1; no clear D. This CDR3 region has 15 residues. The V and J ends lost 0 bases and 2 bases respectively, with 10 bases between them. Germline V CDR1 and CDR2: LNHNV, YYDKDF (reference sequence). The CDR3 region has the DNA TGTGCCACCAGCAGAGATATAGGCGGTAACACTGAAGCTTTCTTT. It translates to CATSRDIGGNTEAFF.

The chain links TRBV19 to TRBJ1-3; possible D gene TRBD1, 5 bases. CDR1 and CDR2 (germline): LNHDA, SQIVND (reference sequence). The CDR3 extends over 18 amino acids. V lost 7 bases and J 0 bases, leaving 22 bases between the germline ends. CDR3 nucleotides: TGTGCCAGTATGAATGCCGGGACCCCCGTAGACTCTGGAAACACCATATATTTT. This gives the protein CASMNAGTPVDSGNTIYF.

This clone was found once. This chain's CDR3 is CASSEGQGLPQHF. In DNA form, the CDR3 reads TGTGCCAGCAGTGAGGGACAGGGTTTGCCCCAGCATTTT. The chain carries TRBV2 and TRBJ1-5, with 9 bases lining up with TRBD1. J gave up 9 bases and V 3 bases, and 3 bases lay outside the gene matches. Germline CDR1 reads SNHLY; CDR2 reads FYNNEI. There are 13 residues in the CDR3.

This chain joins TRBV5-4 and TRBJ1-4; no firm D call. Trimming left V 0 bases short and J 4 bases short, with 7 bases between. Germline CDR1 and CDR2: SGHNT and YYREEE (reference sequence). The CDR3 is 14 amino acids. As DNA, the CDR3 is TGTGCCAGCAGCTTGGCGGCGAGTAATGAAAAACTGTTTTTT. This translates into CASSLAASNEKLFF.